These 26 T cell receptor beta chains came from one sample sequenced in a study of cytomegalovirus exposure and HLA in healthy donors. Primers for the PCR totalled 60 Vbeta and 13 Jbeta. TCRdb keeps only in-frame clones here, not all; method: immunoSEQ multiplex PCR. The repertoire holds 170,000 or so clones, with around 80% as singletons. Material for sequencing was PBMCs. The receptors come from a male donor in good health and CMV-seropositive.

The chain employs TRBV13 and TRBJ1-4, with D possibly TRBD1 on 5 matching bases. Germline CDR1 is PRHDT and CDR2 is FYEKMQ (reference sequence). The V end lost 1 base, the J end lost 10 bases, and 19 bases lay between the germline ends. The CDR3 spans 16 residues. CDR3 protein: CASSLEAGGFAGKLFF. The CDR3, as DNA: TGTGCCAGCAGCTTAGAGGCCGGGGGTTTTGCGGGAAAACTGTTTTTT.

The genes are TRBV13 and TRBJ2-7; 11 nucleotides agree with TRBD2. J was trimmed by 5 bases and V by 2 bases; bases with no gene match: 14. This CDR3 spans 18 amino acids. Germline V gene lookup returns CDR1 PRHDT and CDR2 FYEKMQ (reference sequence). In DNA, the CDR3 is TGTGCCAGCAGCTTAACGGCCGGGACTAGCGGACTCGCGGACGAGCAGTACTTC. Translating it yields CASSLTAGTSGLADEQYF.

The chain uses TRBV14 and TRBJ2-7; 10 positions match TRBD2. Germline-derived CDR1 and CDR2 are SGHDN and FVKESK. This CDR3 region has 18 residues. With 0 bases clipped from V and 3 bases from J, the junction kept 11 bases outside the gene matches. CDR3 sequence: CASSQEGLAGEGRYEQYF. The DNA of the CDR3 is TGTGCCAGCAGCCAAGAAGGGCTAGCGGGAGAGGGGCGCTACGAGCAGTACTTC.

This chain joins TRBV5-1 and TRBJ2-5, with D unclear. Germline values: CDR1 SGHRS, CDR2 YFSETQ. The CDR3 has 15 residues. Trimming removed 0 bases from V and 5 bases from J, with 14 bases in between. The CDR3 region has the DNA TGCGCCAGCAGCTTGGTCCCGGTTCCGAGTGAGACCCAGTACTTC. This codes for CASSLVPVPSETQYF.

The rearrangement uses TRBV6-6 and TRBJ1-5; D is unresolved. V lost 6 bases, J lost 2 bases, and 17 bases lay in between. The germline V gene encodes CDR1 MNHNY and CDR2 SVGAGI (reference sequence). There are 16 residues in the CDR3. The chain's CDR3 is CASRDTEDSGNQPQHF. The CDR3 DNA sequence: TGTGCCAGCAGAGATACTGAAGATTCGGGCAATCAGCCCCAGCATTTT.

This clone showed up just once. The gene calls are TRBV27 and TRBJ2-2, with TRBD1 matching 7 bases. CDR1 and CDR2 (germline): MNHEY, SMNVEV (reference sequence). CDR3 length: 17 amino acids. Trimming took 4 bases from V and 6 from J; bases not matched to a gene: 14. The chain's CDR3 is CASSSYPGTDIPGELFF. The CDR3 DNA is TGTGCCAGCAGTTCCTATCCCGGGACAGACATCCCCGGGGAGCTGTTTTTT.

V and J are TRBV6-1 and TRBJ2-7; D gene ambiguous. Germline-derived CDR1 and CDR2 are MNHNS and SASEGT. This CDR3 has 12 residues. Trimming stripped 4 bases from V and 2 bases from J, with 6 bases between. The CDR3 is CASSGQTYEQYF. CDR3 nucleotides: TGTGCCAGCAGTGGGCAGACCTACGAGCAGTACTTC.

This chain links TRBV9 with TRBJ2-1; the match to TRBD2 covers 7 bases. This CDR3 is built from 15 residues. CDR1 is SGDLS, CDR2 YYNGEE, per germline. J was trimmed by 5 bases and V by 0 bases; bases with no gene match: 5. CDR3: CASSVAGLVNNEQFF. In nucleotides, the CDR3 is TGTGCCAGCAGCGTAGCTGGACTAGTGAACAATGAGCAGTTCTTC.

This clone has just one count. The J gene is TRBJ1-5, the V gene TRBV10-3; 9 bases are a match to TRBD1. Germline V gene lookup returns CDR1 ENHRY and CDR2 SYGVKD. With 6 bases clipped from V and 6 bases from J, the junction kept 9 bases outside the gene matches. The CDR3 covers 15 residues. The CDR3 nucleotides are TGTGCCATCAGCGATTACAGGGGGCAGGGTCAGCCCCAGCATTTT. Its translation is CAISDYRGQGQPQHF.

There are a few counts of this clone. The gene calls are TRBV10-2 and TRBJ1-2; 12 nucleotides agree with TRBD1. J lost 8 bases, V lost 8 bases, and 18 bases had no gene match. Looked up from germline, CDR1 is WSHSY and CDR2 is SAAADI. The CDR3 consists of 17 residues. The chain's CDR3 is CASRGQGARKGSGGYTF. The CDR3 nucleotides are TGCGCCAGCCGGGGACAGGGGGCGAGGAAGGGTAGTGGAGGCTACACCTTC.

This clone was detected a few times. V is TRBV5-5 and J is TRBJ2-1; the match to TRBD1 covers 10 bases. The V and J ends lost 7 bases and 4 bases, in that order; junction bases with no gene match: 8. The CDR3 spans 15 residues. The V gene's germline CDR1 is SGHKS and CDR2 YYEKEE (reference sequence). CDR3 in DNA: TGTGCCAGCGCCCTGGGACAGGGGTTTTACAATGAGCAGTTCTTC. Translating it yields CASALGQGFYNEQFF.

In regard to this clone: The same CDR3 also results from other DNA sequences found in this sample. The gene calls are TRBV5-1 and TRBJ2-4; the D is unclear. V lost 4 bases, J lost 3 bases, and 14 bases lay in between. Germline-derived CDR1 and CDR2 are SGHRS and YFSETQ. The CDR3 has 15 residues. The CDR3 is CASSLESSGKNIQYF. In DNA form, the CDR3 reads TGCGCCAGCAGCCTGGAGAGTAGTGGCAAAAACATTCAGTACTTC.

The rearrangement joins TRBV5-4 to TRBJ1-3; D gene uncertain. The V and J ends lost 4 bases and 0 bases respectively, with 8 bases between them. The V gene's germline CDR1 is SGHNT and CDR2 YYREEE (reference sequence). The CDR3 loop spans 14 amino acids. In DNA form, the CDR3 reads TGTGCCAGCAGCCCGGCGGCCTCTGGAAACACCATATATTTT. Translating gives CASSPAASGNTIYF.

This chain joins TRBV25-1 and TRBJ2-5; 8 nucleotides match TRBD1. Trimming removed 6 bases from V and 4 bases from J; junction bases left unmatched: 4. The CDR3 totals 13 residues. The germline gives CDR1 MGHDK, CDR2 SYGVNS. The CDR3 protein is CASRRTGTETQYF. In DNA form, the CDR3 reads TGTGCCAGCAGGAGGACAGGGACAGAGACCCAGTACTTC.

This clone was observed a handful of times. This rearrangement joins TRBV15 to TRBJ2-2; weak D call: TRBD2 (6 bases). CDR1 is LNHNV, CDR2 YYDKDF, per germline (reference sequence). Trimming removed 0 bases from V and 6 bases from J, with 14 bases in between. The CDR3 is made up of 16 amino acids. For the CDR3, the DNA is TGTGCCACCAGCAGAGATCCCTTTACTAGCTCCGGGGAGCTGTTTTTT. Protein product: CATSRDPFTSSGELFF.

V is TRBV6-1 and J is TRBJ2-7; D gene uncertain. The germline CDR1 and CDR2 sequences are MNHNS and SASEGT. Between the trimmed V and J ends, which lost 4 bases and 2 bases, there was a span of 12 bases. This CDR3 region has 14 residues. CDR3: CASSVQALPYEQYF. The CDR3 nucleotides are TGTGCCAGCAGTGTTCAGGCGTTACCCTACGAGCAGTACTTC.

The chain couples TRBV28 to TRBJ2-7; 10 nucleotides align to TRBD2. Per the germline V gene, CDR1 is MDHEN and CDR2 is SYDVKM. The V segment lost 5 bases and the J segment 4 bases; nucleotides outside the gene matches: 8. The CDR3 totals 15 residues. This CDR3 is CASSPSGRGGYEQYF. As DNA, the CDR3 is TGTGCCAGCAGTCCGAGCGGGAGGGGGGGGTACGAGCAGTACTTC.

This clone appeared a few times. DNA of the CDR3: TGTGCCAGCATCCCGGGACAGGTTTCCTACGAGCAGTACTTC. Translation: CASIPGQVSYEQYF. V and J are TRBV11-3 and TRBJ2-7, with 8 positions matching TRBD1. The CDR3 has 14 residues. V lost 7 bases and J lost 1; bases outside the gene matches: 6. Germline assignment: CDR1 SGHNT and CDR2 YENEEA.

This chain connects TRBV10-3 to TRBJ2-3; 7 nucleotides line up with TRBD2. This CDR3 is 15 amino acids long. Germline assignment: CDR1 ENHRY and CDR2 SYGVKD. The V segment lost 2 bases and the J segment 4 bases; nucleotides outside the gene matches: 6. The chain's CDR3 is CAISEPSGNADTQYF. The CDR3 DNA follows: TGTGCCATCAGTGAGCCCAGCGGGAACGCAGATACGCAGTATTTT.

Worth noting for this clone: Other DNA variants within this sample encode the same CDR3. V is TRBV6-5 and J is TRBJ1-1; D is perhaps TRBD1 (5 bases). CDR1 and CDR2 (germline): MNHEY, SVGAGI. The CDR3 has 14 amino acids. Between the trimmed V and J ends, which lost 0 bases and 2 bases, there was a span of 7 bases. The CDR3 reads CASSYSGVNTEAFF. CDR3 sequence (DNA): TGTGCCAGCAGTTACTCAGGGGTCAACACTGAAGCTTTCTTT.

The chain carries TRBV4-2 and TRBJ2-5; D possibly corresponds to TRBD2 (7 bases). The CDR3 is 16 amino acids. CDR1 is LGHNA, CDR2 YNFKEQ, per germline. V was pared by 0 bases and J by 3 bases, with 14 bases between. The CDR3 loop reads CASSQDWGAGEETQYF. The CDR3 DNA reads TGTGCCAGCAGCCAAGATTGGGGGGCGGGAGAAGAGACCCAGTACTTC.

The DNA of the CDR3 is TGTGCCAGCAGTTACCTAAAGGACTTCTCTGGAAACACCATATATTTT. It translates to CASSYLKDFSGNTIYF. V usage is TRBV6-5 and J usage is TRBJ1-3; no clear D. The germline CDR1 and CDR2 sequences are MNHEY and SVGAGI. The germline V and J ends were trimmed by 2 bases and 0 bases, with 11 bases remaining between them. This CDR3 region has 16 residues.

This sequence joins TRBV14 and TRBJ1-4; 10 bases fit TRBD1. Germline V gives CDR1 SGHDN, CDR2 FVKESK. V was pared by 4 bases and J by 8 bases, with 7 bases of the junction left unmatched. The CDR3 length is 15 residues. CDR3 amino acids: CASSLRTGGGEKLFF. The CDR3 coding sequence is TGTGCCAGCAGCCTAAGGACAGGGGGGGGAGAAAAACTGTTTTTT.

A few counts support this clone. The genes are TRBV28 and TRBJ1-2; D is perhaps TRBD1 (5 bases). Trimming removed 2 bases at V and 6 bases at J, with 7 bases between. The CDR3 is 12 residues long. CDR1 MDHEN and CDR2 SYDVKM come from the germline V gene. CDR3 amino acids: CASSLIRDGYTF. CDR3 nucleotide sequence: TGTGCCAGCAGTTTAATCAGGGATGGCTACACCTTC.

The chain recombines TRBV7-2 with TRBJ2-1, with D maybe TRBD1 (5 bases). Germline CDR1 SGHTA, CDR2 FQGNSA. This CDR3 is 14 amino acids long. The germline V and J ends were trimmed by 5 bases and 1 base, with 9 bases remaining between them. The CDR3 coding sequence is TGTGCCAGCAGCCCAGGGAATTCCTACAATGAGCAGTTCTTC. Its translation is CASSPGNSYNEQFF.

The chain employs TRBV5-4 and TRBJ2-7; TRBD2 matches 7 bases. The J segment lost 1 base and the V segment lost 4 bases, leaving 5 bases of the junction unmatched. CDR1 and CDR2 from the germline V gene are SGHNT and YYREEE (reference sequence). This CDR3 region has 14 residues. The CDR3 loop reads CASSPLAESYEQYF. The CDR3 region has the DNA TGTGCCAGCAGCCCCCTAGCGGAGTCCTACGAGCAGTACTTC. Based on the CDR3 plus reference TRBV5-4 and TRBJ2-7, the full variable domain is ETGVTQSPTHLIKTRGQQVTLRCSSQSGHNTVSWYQQALGQGPQFIFQYYREEENGRGNFPPRFSGLQFPNYSSELNVNALELDDSALYLCASSPLAESYEQYFGPGTRLTVT.